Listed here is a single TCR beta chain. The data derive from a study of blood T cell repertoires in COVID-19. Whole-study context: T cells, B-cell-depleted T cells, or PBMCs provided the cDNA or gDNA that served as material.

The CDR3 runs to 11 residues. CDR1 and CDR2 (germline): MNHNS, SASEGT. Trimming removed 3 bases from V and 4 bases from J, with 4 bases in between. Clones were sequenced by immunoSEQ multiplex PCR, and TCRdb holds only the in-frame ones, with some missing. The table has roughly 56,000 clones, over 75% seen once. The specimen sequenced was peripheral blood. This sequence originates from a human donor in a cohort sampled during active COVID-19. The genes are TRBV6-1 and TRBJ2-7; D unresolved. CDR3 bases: TGTGCCAGCAGTGACCGTTACGAGCAGTACTTC. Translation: CASSDRYEQYF.